One and the same sample provided the 30 T cell receptor beta chains below, sequenced in a study of T cells in Graves' hyperthyroidism and ophthalmopathy. Researchers took RNA transcripts and amplified the TCR beta CDR3 regions from them. The HTBI set primed first-round TCR CDR3 RT-PCR. TCRdb ran MiXCR on the multiplex PCR reads and lists one entry per CDR3 protein. The sample lists a few hundred thousand distinct CDR3 sequences, approximately 20% occurring once. Sequencing was carried out using blood. The receptors originated from a man in his forties with Graves' hyperthyroidism.

Only a few counts were recorded for this clonotype. The chain has TRBV19 and TRBJ2-3; no clear D. CDR3 length equals 13 residues. Germline CDR1 LNHDA, CDR2 SQIVND (reference sequence). V lost 5 bases to trimming and J lost 4 bases, with 10 bases between them. The CDR3 bases are TGTGCCAGTAGTGTGGGGTACGCAGATACGCAGTATTTT. Encoded protein: CASSVGYADTQYF.

This clonotype was counted ten times or more. The rearrangement links TRBV12-3 or TRBV12-4 to TRBJ2-1; D perhaps matches TRBD2 (6 bases). This CDR3 comprises 14 residues. V was pared by 3 bases and J by 5 bases, with 11 bases between. The CDR3 DNA reads as TGTGCCAGCAGTTTCATGGCGGGGAACAATGAGCAGTTCTTC. Translation: CASSFMAGNNEQFF.

This clonotype was counted a few times. The genes are TRBV3-1 and TRBJ1-2, with a possible D match to TRBD1 (6 bases). The V gene lost 4 bases and the J gene lost 4 bases, with 16 bases spanning the gap. This CDR3 has 15 amino acids. CDR1 LGHDT and CDR2 YNNKEL come from the germline V gene (reference sequence). The chain's CDR3 is CASSPSATGTYGYTF. CDR3 in DNA: TGTGCCAGCAGCCCCAGCGCCACAGGGACCTATGGCTACACCTTC.

In its sample, this clonotype was seen many times. The chain uses TRBV27 and TRBJ1-4, with 11 nucleotides matching TRBD1. CDR3 length: 15 amino acids. In germline, CDR1 is MNHEY, CDR2 SMNVEV (reference sequence). J was trimmed by 8 bases and V by 6 bases; bases with no gene match: 8. The CDR3 bases are TGTGCCAGCAGGTCAGCCGGGACAGGGGGAGAAAAACTGTTTTTT. Residues: CASRSAGTGGEKLFF.

This clonotype was recorded at least ten times. The genes are TRBV7-3 and TRBJ2-2; 11 bases map to TRBD2. With 5 bases clipped from V and 0 bases from J, the junction kept 11 bases outside the gene matches. Germline CDR1 is SGHTA and CDR2 is FQGTGA. The CDR3 is 19 residues long. In nucleotides, the CDR3 is TGTGCCAGCAGCCCCGGGACTAGCGGAGTAGTACCGAACACCGGGGAGCTGTTTTTT. This encodes CASSPGTSGVVPNTGELFF.

This clonotype was counted ten times or more. The chain carries TRBV5-1 and TRBJ1-1; D is perhaps TRBD1 (6 bases). The V and J ends lost 0 bases and 6 bases respectively, with 18 bases between them. Germline V gene lookup returns CDR1 SGHRS and CDR2 YFSETQ. This CDR3 is 16 amino acids long. In nucleotides, the CDR3 is TGCGCCAGCAGCTTGGCCGGTGCAGGGGCATGGTCTGAAGCTTTCTTT. Protein sequence: CASSLAGAGAWSEAFF.

The table lists this clonotype with many counts. The gene calls are TRBV18 and TRBJ2-7, with 9 bases that match TRBD1. CDR1 is KGHSH and CDR2 is LQKENI in the germline V gene. CDR3 size: 17 residues. The ends lost 0 bases at V and 3 bases at J; junction bases unmatched: 9. CDR3 in amino acids: CASSPPRDREPFYEQYF. The CDR3 DNA reads TGTGCCAGCTCACCACCTCGGGACAGGGAGCCTTTCTACGAGCAGTACTTC.

J is TRBJ1-6 and V is TRBV6-5, with unresolved D. This CDR3 has 15 residues. The germline CDR1 and CDR2 sequences are MNHEY and SVGAGI. Trimming took 0 bases from V and 8 from J, leaving 11 bases between them. The CDR3 loop reads CASSYSAGLYSPLHF. CDR3 sequence (DNA): TGTGCCAGCAGTTACTCGGCAGGTCTTTATTCACCCCTCCACTTT.

This clonotype was picked up many times. The J gene is TRBJ2-7, the V gene TRBV28; 8 nucleotides line up with TRBD1. V shed 4 bases and J 7 bases; nucleotides not matched to a gene: 12. CDR3 length: 15 residues. Germline V gene sequence: CDR1 MDHEN, CDR2 SYDVKM. In nucleotides, the CDR3 is TGTGCCAGCAGTTCCCTGCAGGGGGCGCTCCGGGAGCAGTACTTC. As protein: CASSSLQGALREQYF.

This clonotype was recorded at least ten times. One junction end does not reproduce the germline sequence, and a read error may be involved. The chain is built from TRBV27 and TRBJ2-7; a possible D gene is TRBD1 (6 bases). The germline CDR1 and CDR2 sequences are MNHEY and SMNVEV (reference sequence). This CDR3 has 14 amino acids. The CDR3 DNA reads TGTGCCAGCAGTTTGTCAGGGGACACCTACGCGCAGTACTTC. It encodes CASSLSGDTYAQYF.

This chain connects TRBV25-1 to TRBJ2-7, with TRBD1 identical over 10 bases. The trim removed 7 bases at V and 5 bases at J, leaving 5 bases unmatched. The CDR3 sequence is 13 residues long. CDR1 and CDR2 from the germline V gene are MGHDK and SYGVNS. In DNA, the CDR3 is TGTGCCAGCATGAAGGGACAGGGGCACGAGCAGTACTTC. It codes for CASMKGQGHEQYF.

This clonotype was recorded at least ten times. The CDR3 spells CASSQRNTDTQYF. CDR3 DNA sequence: TGTGCCAGCAGCCAACGGAACACAGATACGCAGTATTTT. The rearrangement links TRBV3-1 to TRBJ2-3; the D is unclear. V lost 2 bases and J 2 bases, leaving 5 bases between the germline ends. The germline gives CDR1 LGHDT, CDR2 YNNKEL (reference sequence). The CDR3 runs 13 residues.

This clonotype appeared many times. V is TRBV2 and J is TRBJ1-5, with D possibly matching TRBD1 (5 bases). Between the trimmed V and J ends, which lost 6 bases and 3 bases, there was a span of 9 bases. Germline CDR1 reads SNHLY; CDR2 reads FYNNEI. The CDR3 extends over 13 amino acids. The CDR3 loop reads CASSRGANQPQHF. The CDR3, as DNA: TGTGCCAGCAGCCGGGGCGCCAATCAGCCCCAGCATTTT.

In this sample, this clonotype turned up a few times. V gene TRBV6-1 combines with J gene TRBJ1-3; D gene unclear. The V and J ends lost 3 bases and 0 bases respectively, with 12 bases between them. Germline V gene sequence: CDR1 MNHNS, CDR2 SASEGT. The CDR3 sequence is 16 residues long. CDR3 nucleotide sequence: TGTGCCAGCAGTGAGTATCCCCGGGGCTCTGGAAACACCATATATTTT. Residues: CASSEYPRGSGNTIYF.

This clonotype is labeled medium-sized. DNA for the CDR3: TGTGCCAGCAGTTTAGGGGACAGTTTGAATGGCTACACCTTC. Translated: CASSLGDSLNGYTF. V usage is TRBV28 and J usage is TRBJ1-2; 7 positions agree with TRBD1. The V gene's germline CDR1 is MDHEN and CDR2 SYDVKM. This CDR3 is 14 amino acids long. With 2 bases clipped from V and 6 bases from J, the junction kept 6 bases outside the gene matches.

The J gene is TRBJ1-2, the V gene TRBV4-1, with 7 nucleotides matching TRBD1. CDR3 length: 16 residues. V shed 4 bases and J 3 bases; nucleotides not matched to a gene: 11. CDR1 is MGHRA and CDR2 is YSYEKL in the germline V gene. CDR3 DNA: TGCGCCAGCAGCCCTATCCCGACAGGGAGGGACTATGGCTACACCTTC. The encoded protein is CASSPIPTGRDYGYTF.

In this sample, this clonotype turned up many times. The CDR3 region has the DNA TGTGCCAGCACCCCCGTGGCAGTCCCCCGAACCCAGTACTTC. It specifies CASTPVAVPRTQYF. This chain connects TRBV2 to TRBJ2-5, with D unresolved. The CDR3 runs 14 residues. Trimming cost V 7 bases and J 8 bases, with 20 bases left between them. Germline CDR1 reads SNHLY; CDR2 reads FYNNEI.

This clonotype has at least ten counts. The chain uses TRBV7-2 and TRBJ2-7; tentative D call: TRBD2 (6 bases). Trimming shortened V by 4 bases and J by 1 base, and 14 bases separated the two germline ends. The CDR3 covers 15 residues. In germline, CDR1 is SGHTA, CDR2 FQGNSA. The CDR3 loop reads CASSSGGTLSYEQYF. The CDR3 DNA is TGTGCCAGCAGCTCCGGCGGGACTCTTTCCTACGAGCAGTACTTC.

In this sample, this clonotype turned up many times. V gene TRBV7-2 combines with J gene TRBJ2-6, with D possibly being TRBD1 (6 bases). The CDR3 runs 16 residues. V dropped 3 bases and J dropped 0 bases, with 9 bases sitting between them. CDR1 and CDR2 from the germline V gene are SGHTA and FQGNSA. CDR3 sequence: CASSLPRGSGANVLTF. The CDR3 DNA reads TGTGCCAGCAGCTTGCCCAGGGGCTCTGGGGCCAACGTCCTGACTTTC.

There are a few counts of this clonotype. The chain is built from TRBV10-3 and TRBJ2-5, with D unresolved. The CDR3 sequence is 14 residues long. Trimming stripped 0 bases from V and 1 base from J, with 6 bases between. The germline gives CDR1 ENHRY, CDR2 SYGVKD. The CDR3 nucleotides read TGTGCCATCAGTGAGTCCAGAGCCCAAGAGACCCAGTACTTC. Translated: CAISESRAQETQYF.

This clonotype was seen at least ten times. V gene TRBV20-1 combines with J gene TRBJ1-5, with 8 nucleotides matching TRBD1. Germline assignment: CDR1 DFQATT and CDR2 SNEGSKA (reference sequence). The CDR3 is 16 amino acids. With 6 bases clipped from V and 2 bases from J, the junction kept 12 bases outside the gene matches. CDR3 protein: CSAKDRVWKGNQPQHF. In DNA, the CDR3 is TGCAGTGCGAAGGACAGGGTTTGGAAGGGCAATCAGCCCCAGCATTTT.

This clonotype was recorded many times. J is TRBJ2-2 and V is TRBV7-9; D call uncertain. CDR3 length: 14 residues. Germline V gene data show CDR1 as SEHNR and CDR2 as FQNEAQ (reference sequence). The V end lost 7 bases, the J end lost 5 bases, and 14 bases lay between the germline ends. As DNA, the CDR3 is TGTGCCAGCACCCGTAGTCTGGGGACCGGGGAGCTGTTTTTT. It specifies CASTRSLGTGELFF.

This clonotype occurred a few times. The J gene is TRBJ1-1, the V gene TRBV30; a weak D match, TRBD1 (6 bases). The V and J ends lost 3 bases and 0 bases respectively, with 8 bases between them. The CDR3 is made up of 13 amino acids. Germline values: CDR1 GTSNPN, CDR2 SVGIG (reference sequence). CDR3 coding DNA: TGTGCCTGGAGAAAGGGGGTGAACACTGAAGCTTTCTTT. Translated: CAWRKGVNTEAFF.

This chain links TRBV6-1 with TRBJ2-1; the D is unclear. Germline loops: CDR1 MNHNS, CDR2 SASEGT. The length of the CDR3 is 13 residues. V shed 0 bases and J shed 10 bases, with 10 bases lying between them. CDR3 sequence (DNA): TGTGCCAGCAGTGAAGCGTTGGACCGCGAGCAGTTCTTC. It specifies CASSEALDREQFF.

This clonotype was seen at least ten times. V gene TRBV7-3 combines with J gene TRBJ1-5, with 9 nucleotides matching TRBD1. Germline V CDR1 and CDR2: SGHTA, FQGTGA. V shed 0 bases, J shed 5 bases, and the junction held 5 bases outside the gene matches. The CDR3 consists of 16 residues. In DNA form, the CDR3 reads TGTGCCAGCAGCTTAACCGACAGGGGGGAGGATCAGCCCCAGCATTTT. The encoded protein is CASSLTDRGEDQPQHF. Looking up the rest from reference TRBV7-3 and TRBJ1-5 gives the full variable domain: GAGVSQTPSNKVTEKGKYVELRCDPISGHTALYWYRQSLGQGPEFLIYFQGTGAADDSGLPNDRFFAVRPEGSVSTLKIQRTERGDSAVYLCASSLTDRGEDQPQHFGDGTRLSIL.

V and J are TRBV15 and TRBJ2-2; D not certain. CDR1 is LNHNV, CDR2 YYDKDF, per germline (reference sequence). CDR3 size: 16 residues. Trimming took 0 bases from V and 6 from J, leaving 14 bases between them. The CDR3 DNA follows: TGTGCCACCAGCAGAGATGGTATAGTAGGGTCCGGGGAGCTGTTTTTT. Amino acid sequence: CATSRDGIVGSGELFF.

This clonotype was counted at least ten times. The CDR3 nucleotides read TGCGCCAGCAGCTTGGATACAGGGCTCGGCTACAATGAGCAGTTCTTC. Residues: CASSLDTGLGYNEQFF. The gene calls are TRBV5-1 and TRBJ2-1, with D perhaps TRBD1 (6 bases). Trimming removed 0 bases from V and 3 bases from J, with 13 bases in between. The germline gives CDR1 SGHRS, CDR2 YFSETQ. This CDR3 contains 16 residues.

This clonotype appeared many times. This chain links TRBV6-2 or TRBV6-3 with TRBJ1-5; possibly TRBD1 for D (5 bases). The germline V and J ends were trimmed by 7 bases and 5 bases, with 15 bases remaining between them. Per germline, CDR1 MNHEY and CDR2 SVGEGT. The CDR3 spans 14 residues. CDR3 bases: TGTGCCAGCACCAAGGGGAGGGTCGATCAGCCCCAGCATTTT. Translation gives CASTKGRVDQPQHF.

This clonotype came up many times. The V call is TRBV2, the J call TRBJ2-7; D uncertain. Germline V gene sequence: CDR1 SNHLY, CDR2 FYNNEI. Between the trimmed V and J ends, which lost 2 bases and 0 bases, there was a span of 17 bases. The CDR3 sequence is 17 residues long. CDR3 coding DNA: TGTGCCAGCAGTGAAAAGTCTTATGGTGGCGGCTCCTACGAGCAGTACTTC. Amino acid sequence: CASSEKSYGGGSYEQYF.

Many counts were recorded for this clonotype. The chain combines TRBV24-1 with TRBJ2-1; 7 bases are a match to TRBD1. This CDR3 comprises 17 residues. The V segment lost 2 bases and the J segment 3 bases; nucleotides outside the gene matches: 9. Germline V gene lookup returns CDR1 KGHDR and CDR2 SFDVKD. The CDR3 loop is CATSDSRQGFNYNEQFF. In DNA, the CDR3 is TGTGCCACCAGTGATTCCCGACAGGGCTTTAACTACAATGAGCAGTTCTTC.